Following are 23 T cell receptor beta chains from one sample sequenced in a study of CD8 T cells in ankylosing spondylitis. Study-level points and caveats: Among TCR beta sequences, a motif of fewer than 10 highly homologous variants appeared characteristic of ankylosing spondylitis blood.

Via MiXCR, TCRdb re-called the 5' RACE reads, giving one row per CDR3 protein. The sample gives about 540,000 distinct CDR3 sequences, roughly 12% of which show up once; over 6.5% is in the top ten. Antigens of these TCRs are unknown. The sequencing sample was made of blood, either unsorted or a sorted T cell fraction (not recorded which). These receptors came from a male donor with ankylosing spondylitis.

In this sample, this clonotype turned up a few times. The chain links TRBV4-2 to TRBJ1-4; D is possibly TRBD1 (5 bases). Germline V lookup: CDR1 LGHNA, CDR2 YNFKEQ. Trimming took off 1 base at V and 5 bases at J, with 8 bases between the two ends. The length of the CDR3 is 14 residues. The CDR3 sequence is CASSQVQGNEKLFF. The CDR3, as DNA: TGTGCCAGCAGCCAAGTTCAGGGCAATGAAAAACTGTTTTTT.

This rearrangement joins TRBV20-1 to TRBJ1-1, with D unresolved. The V and J ends lost 1 base and 4 bases respectively, with 10 bases between them. Per germline, CDR1 DFQATT and CDR2 SNEGSKA (reference sequence). CDR3 length: 13 amino acids. The chain's CDR3 is CSARVGVGTEAFF. DNA of the CDR3: TGCAGTGCTAGAGTCGGTGTGGGCACTGAAGCTTTCTTT.

Only a few counts were recorded for this clonotype. The rearrangement links TRBV3-1 to TRBJ2-5, with D unresolved. In germline, CDR1 is LGHDT, CDR2 YNNKEL (reference sequence). V shed 4 bases and J shed 0 bases, with 27 bases lying between them. This CDR3 has 20 amino acids. CDR3 nucleotides: TGTGCCAGCAGCCTAAGACCCTACAAGAGGAGACCGACGTACCAAGAGACCCAGTACTTC. Protein product: CASSLRPYKRRPTYQETQYF.

The sample holds a few counts of this clonotype. This rearrangement joins TRBV20-1 to TRBJ2-4, with TRBD1 identical over 10 bases. Trimming took 6 bases from V and 5 from J; bases not matched to a gene: 4. The CDR3 has 13 residues. CDR1 is DFQATT and CDR2 is SNEGSKA in the germline V gene (reference sequence). CDR3 in DNA: TGCAGTGCCGCCGGGACAGGGGAAAACATTCAGTACTTC. Translation: CSAAGTGENIQYF.

The chain combines TRBV18 with TRBJ2-2; D not resolved. The CDR3 extends over 14 amino acids. Germline CDR1 and CDR2: KGHSH and LQKENI. Trimming removed 0 bases from V and 5 bases from J, with 7 bases in between. In DNA, the CDR3 is TGTGCCAGCTCACCACCGCCCCGGACCGGGGAGCTGTTTTTT. Translation gives CASSPPPRTGELFF.

This clonotype turned up a few times. The chain combines TRBV6-1 with TRBJ2-2, with TRBD1 as a possible D gene (6 bases). CDR3 length: 13 amino acids. Trimming cost V 11 bases and J 1 base, with 11 bases left between them. CDR1 and CDR2 (germline): MNHNS, SASEGT. CDR3 protein: CAGWTENTGELFF. For the CDR3, the DNA is TGTGCCGGTTGGACAGAGAACACCGGGGAGCTGTTTTTT.

This clonotype was seen at least ten times. V and J are TRBV5-1 and TRBJ2-7, with D uncertain. This CDR3 region has 14 residues. Trimming cost V 2 bases and J 2 bases, with 11 bases left between them. Germline-derived CDR1 and CDR2 are SGHRS and YFSETQ. CDR3 protein: CASSLNVEAYEQYF. The CDR3 bases are TGCGCCAGCAGCTTAAACGTGGAAGCCTACGAGCAGTACTTC.

In its sample, this clonotype was seen a few times. The chain joins TRBV28 to TRBJ2-7, with D possibly called TRBD1 or TRBD2 (5 bases each). The V end lost 6 bases, the J end lost 2 bases, and 11 bases lay between the germline ends. The CDR3 is 13 amino acids. Germline V gene sequence: CDR1 MDHEN, CDR2 SYDVKM. In DNA, the CDR3 is TGTGCCAGCAGCCCGGGACGGGCCTACGAGCAGTACGTC. Encoded protein: CASSPGRAYEQYV.

A few counts support this clonotype. This chain uses TRBV20-1 with TRBJ2-1; possible D gene TRBD1, 5 bases. This CDR3 comprises 17 residues. V was trimmed by 0 bases and J by 0 bases, leaving 15 bases between them. The germline V gene encodes CDR1 DFQATT and CDR2 SNEGSKA (reference sequence). As DNA, the CDR3 is TGCAGTGCTAGAGACAGGGATGGGCTGAGCTCCTACAATGAGCAGTTCTTC. Amino acid sequence: CSARDRDGLSSYNEQFF.

The chain joins TRBV5-1 to TRBJ1-4, with no clear D. Trimming cost V 3 bases and J 3 bases, with 12 bases left between them. This CDR3 has 15 amino acids. Germline V gives CDR1 SGHRS, CDR2 YFSETQ. The CDR3 protein is CASSSEGIANEKLFF. The DNA of the CDR3 is TGCGCCAGCAGCTCTGAGGGTATTGCTAATGAAAAACTGTTTTTT. Filled out from reference TRBV5-1 and TRBJ1-4, the complete variable domain reads KAGVTQTPRYLIKTRGQQVTLSCSPISGHRSVSWYQQTPGQGLQFLFEYFSETQRNKGNFPGRFSGRQFSNSRSEMNVSTLELGDSALYLCASSSEGIANEKLFFGSGTQLSVL.

This chain links TRBV7-9 with TRBJ1-4; 7 bases align to TRBD1. This CDR3 is built from 15 residues. CDR1 is SEHNR and CDR2 is FQNEAQ in the germline V gene (reference sequence). V lost 2 bases and J lost 4; bases outside the gene matches: 4. In DNA, the CDR3 is TGTGCCAGCAGCTTAACGGGACAGTTTAATGAAAAACTGTTTTTT. It specifies CASSLTGQFNEKLFF.

This clonotype was detected only a few times. The genes are TRBV20-1 and TRBJ1-2; 12 bases map to TRBD1. The CDR3 sequence is 17 residues long. CDR1 DFQATT and CDR2 SNEGSKA come from the germline V gene (reference sequence). Trimming removed 0 bases from V and 2 bases from J; junction bases left unmatched: 7. The CDR3 DNA sequence: TGCAGTGCTAGAGATCTAGGGACAGGGGGCAAGAACTATGGCTACACCTTC. Encoded protein: CSARDLGTGGKNYGYTF.

J is TRBJ2-7 and V is TRBV5-4; D perhaps matches TRBD2 (6 bases). The germline V gene encodes CDR1 SGHNT and CDR2 YYREEE (reference sequence). This CDR3 region has 15 residues. The V end was cut by 1 base, the J end by 2 bases, with 13 bases between. The CDR3 here is CASSLTTSKAYEQYF. The DNA for the CDR3 is TGTGCCAGCAGCTTGACAACTAGCAAGGCCTACGAGCAGTACTTC.

The chain has TRBV5-1 and TRBJ1-2; D uncertain. The V end was cut by 3 bases, the J end by 5 bases, with 14 bases between. The CDR3 spans 14 residues. Germline CDR1 is SGHRS and CDR2 is YFSETQ. CDR3 sequence reads: CASSSRVPRYGYTF. In DNA, the CDR3 is TGCGCCAGCAGCTCCCGGGTCCCTAGATATGGCTACACCTTC.

This clonotype occurred a few times. The chain links TRBV6-4 to TRBJ2-1; 8 positions match TRBD2. This CDR3 has 14 residues. From germline, CDR1 is MRHNA and CDR2 SNTAGT. V trimming: 5 bases; J trimming: 5 bases; junction bases outside the gene matches: 5. The CDR3 DNA is TGTGCCAGCAGTAGCGGGGGACGAAACAATGAGCAGTTCTTC. Translating gives CASSSGGRNNEQFF.

This clonotype has only a few counts. Germline and junction disagree at one end, which may indicate a read error. This rearrangement joins TRBV6-1 to TRBJ2-7, with a tentative D call TRBD1 (5 bases). This CDR3 spans 16 amino acids. The germline V gene has CDR1 MNHNS and CDR2 SASEGT. CDR3 sequence reads: CASLSRTLPLSDEQYF. The CDR3 DNA reads TGTGCCAGCCTATCCCGGACACTCCCTCTCTCCGACGAGCAGTACTTC.

This clonotype was picked up a small number of times. V is TRBV20-1 and J is TRBJ1-2; D perhaps matches TRBD1 (5 bases). V gave up 0 bases and J gave up 1 base, with 12 bases separating them. This CDR3 spans 15 amino acids. Germline CDR1 DFQATT, CDR2 SNEGSKA (reference sequence). The CDR3 nucleotides read TGCAGTGCTAGAGATAGGGGCAGGGTTAACTATGGCTACACCTTC. This sequence encodes CSARDRGRVNYGYTF.

At least ten counts were recorded for this clonotype. The gene calls are TRBV5-1 and TRBJ2-5; D is tentatively TRBD1 or TRBD2 (7 bases each). This CDR3 contains 16 residues. Germline assignment: CDR1 SGHRS and CDR2 YFSETQ. V was clipped by 0 bases and J by 2 bases, with 14 bases between them. The CDR3 coding sequence is TGCGCCAGCAGCTTGGCGGGACAGCGGGGACAAGAGACCCAGTACTTC. Its protein is CASSLAGQRGQETQYF.

The CDR3 coding sequence is TGCGCCAGCAGCCATGTTCAGGGTCTGAACTATGGCTACACCTTC. Translation gives CASSHVQGLNYGYTF. The rearrangement joins TRBV4-1 to TRBJ1-2; weak D call: TRBD1 (5 bases). Germline V gives CDR1 MGHRA, CDR2 YSYEKL. There are 15 residues in the CDR3. V gave up 3 bases and J gave up 2 bases, with 13 bases separating them.

The chain carries TRBV12-3 or TRBV12-4 and TRBJ2-2; the match to TRBD1 covers 8 bases. This CDR3 is built from 14 residues. With V trimmed by 6 bases and J by 5 bases, 5 bases remained unmatched. CDR3 DNA sequence: TGTGCCAGCAGCCACCGACAGGGGACCGGGGAGCTGTTTTTT. Its translation: CASSHRQGTGELFF.

The rearrangement joins TRBV9 to TRBJ1-2; a possible D gene is TRBD1 (5 bases). The germline V and J ends were trimmed by 0 bases and 2 bases, with 14 bases remaining between them. The germline gives CDR1 SGDLS, CDR2 YYNGEE. This CDR3 is built from 16 residues. Written as DNA, the CDR3 is TGTGCCAGCAGCGTAGGAATTAGGGGCAGCAACTATGGCTACACCTTC. Translation gives CASSVGIRGSNYGYTF. Full variable domain (outside the CDR3, taken from reference TRBV9 and TRBJ1-2): DSGVTQTPKHLITATGQRVTLRCSPRSGDLSVYWYQQSLDQGLQFLIQYYNGEERAKGNILERFSAQQFPDLHSELNLSSLELGDSALYFCASSVGIRGSNYGYTFGSGTRLTVV.

This clonotype appeared a few times. CDR3 nucleotide sequence: TGTGCCAGCAGTTTGAAACGGGGAGACGGTGAGACCCAGTACTTC. This codes for CASSLKRGDGETQYF. The chain has TRBV27 and TRBJ2-5, with D perhaps matching TRBD2 (5 bases). The CDR3 has 15 residues. Deletions cut 3 bases from V and 5 bases from J, with 16 bases between. CDR1 is MNHEY and CDR2 is SMNVEV in the germline V gene (reference sequence).

A few counts support this clonotype. The chain uses TRBV11-2 and TRBJ2-1, with D perhaps assigned TRBD1 or TRBD2 (6 bases each). V was clipped by 5 bases and J by 5 bases, with 16 bases between them. This CDR3 is built from 15 residues. Germline values: CDR1 SGHAT, CDR2 FQNNGV. The DNA for the CDR3 is TGTGCCAGCAGCGCTGAGGGGGGCCGGAACAATGAGCAGTTCTTC. It translates to CASSAEGGRNNEQFF.